One sample yielded the 21 T cell receptor beta chains listed below, sequenced in a study of tumor-infiltrating lymphocytes in localized non-small cell lung cancer. Using immunoSEQ multiplex PCR, the repertoire was profiled, and TCRdb retains in-frame clones only, with some absent. The profile covers 15,000 or so clones, with roughly 76% appearing a single time and around 2.6% taken by the ten largest. The material sequenced was lung tumor tissue. Every receptor here comes from a human donor with non-small cell lung cancer.

The V and J genes are TRBV6-1 and TRBJ2-7; 10 nucleotides line up with TRBD2. The CDR3 sequence is 15 residues long. CDR1 is MNHNS and CDR2 is SASEGT in the germline V gene. J was trimmed by 2 bases and V by 1 base; bases with no gene match: 2. CDR3 sequence (DNA): TGTGCCAGCAGTGAAGTTGGACTAGCGGCCTACGAGCAGTACTTC. Its translation: CASSEVGLAAYEQYF.

This chain links TRBV7-2 with TRBJ1-1; 8 nucleotides agree with TRBD1. The CDR3 extends over 15 amino acids. V lost 7 bases and J lost 5; bases outside the gene matches: 12. Germline V lookup: CDR1 SGHTA, CDR2 FQGNSA. The CDR3 DNA reads as TGTGCCAGCACCCCGGCCGCAGGGGGCGCTACTGAAGCTTTCTTT. Encoded protein: CASTPAAGGATEAFF.

This chain connects TRBV29-1 to TRBJ2-3; D ambiguous. This CDR3 contains 10 residues. CDR1 is SQVTM, CDR2 ANQGSEA, per germline. With 6 bases removed from V and 5 bases from J, the gap between germline ends came to 6 bases. The CDR3 here is CSVAEDTQYF. For the CDR3, the DNA is TGCAGCGTCGCTGAAGATACGCAGTATTTT.

The chain links TRBV6-6 to TRBJ1-2; no clear D. V was pared by 5 bases and J by 4 bases, with 17 bases between. Germline assignment: CDR1 MNHNY and CDR2 SVGAGI (reference sequence). This CDR3 has 15 amino acids. The chain's CDR3 is CASSPYPGLAYGYTF. Written as DNA, the CDR3 is TGTGCCAGCAGTCCGTACCCTGGACTGGCCTATGGCTACACCTTC.

The V call is TRBV7-9, the J call TRBJ1-3, with a possible D match to TRBD1 (6 bases). The V gene's germline CDR1 is SEHNR and CDR2 FQNEAQ (reference sequence). CDR3 length: 16 residues. The ends were cut back, 5 bases at V and 0 bases at J, with 14 bases in the middle. The CDR3 DNA reads as TGTGCCAGCAGCCTAAGAGGGGGGACCTCTGGAAACACCATATATTTT. Protein sequence: CASSLRGGTSGNTIYF.

The chain combines TRBV30 with TRBJ2-3; TRBD1 might be the D (5 bases). Germline CDR1 is GTSNPN and CDR2 is SVGIG (reference sequence). V lost 2 bases and J lost 2, with 17 bases in between. This CDR3 comprises 16 residues. CDR3 region: CAWSLGHIIFTDTQYF. CDR3 nucleotide sequence: TGTGCCTGGAGTCTCGGACATATTATCTTCACAGATACGCAGTATTTT.

This chain joins TRBV2 and TRBJ2-7; no clear D gene. V was shortened by 8 bases and J by 0 bases, with 2 bases between the two germline ends. The CDR3 covers 10 residues. The germline CDR1 and CDR2 sequences are SNHLY and FYNNEI. The CDR3 protein is CASLSYEQYF. As DNA, the CDR3 is TGTGCCAGCCTCTCCTACGAGCAGTACTTC.

The rearrangement joins TRBV7-2 to TRBJ2-3; 8 bases line up with TRBD2. With 1 base clipped from V and 5 bases from J, the junction kept 14 bases outside the gene matches. The CDR3 sequence is 18 residues long. Per germline, CDR1 SGHTA and CDR2 FQGNSA. CDR3 sequence (DNA): TGTGCCAGCAGCTTAGATTATCGGGGGGGCGTAAAAAAAGATACGCAGTATTTT. This translates into CASSLDYRGGVKKDTQYF.

The rearrangement joins TRBV29-1 to TRBJ1-1; D is uncertain. Per germline, CDR1 SQVTM and CDR2 ANQGSEA. Trimming pared 0 bases from V and 8 bases from J, leaving 7 bases between. This CDR3 is built from 11 residues. The chain's CDR3 is CSVEERAEAFF. CDR3 DNA: TGCAGCGTTGAAGAGCGGGCGGAAGCTTTCTTT. Complete variable domain (other parts from reference TRBV29-1 and TRBJ1-1): SAVISQKPSRDICQRGTSLTIQCQVDSQVTMMFWYRQQPGQSLTLIATANQGSEATYESGFVIDKFPISRPNLTFSTLTVSNMSPEDSSIYLCSVEERAEAFFGQGTRLTVV.

The J gene is TRBJ2-5, the V gene TRBV19, with D possibly TRBD2 on 6 matching bases. Germline V gene sequence: CDR1 LNHDA, CDR2 SQIVND (reference sequence). The CDR3 totals 17 residues. Trimming took off 3 bases at V and 0 bases at J, with 17 bases between the two ends. The CDR3, as DNA: TGTGCCAGTAGTATGGGGTACAGCGGGCGGTACCAAGAGACCCAGTACTTC. Residues: CASSMGYSGRYQETQYF. The variable domain in full, completed from reference TRBV19 and TRBJ2-5, reads DGGITQSPKYLFRKEGQNVTLSCEQNLNHDAMYWYRQDPGQGLRLIYYSQIVNDFQKGDIAEGYSVSREKKESFPLTVTSAQKNPTAFYLCASSMGYSGRYQETQYFGPGTRLLVL.

The chain is built from TRBV29-1 and TRBJ1-1, with a tentative D call TRBD1 (6 bases). The CDR3 is 14 amino acids. CDR1 is SQVTM and CDR2 is ANQGSEA in the germline V gene. V was trimmed by 1 base and J by 5 bases, leaving 14 bases between them. The CDR3 sequence: CSVEVGAPGTEAFF. As DNA, the CDR3 is TGCAGCGTTGAAGTGGGGGCCCCGGGGACTGAAGCTTTCTTT.

The chain is built from TRBV7-2 and TRBJ2-3; 7 nucleotides align to TRBD2. This CDR3 contains 12 residues. Germline V CDR1 and CDR2: SGHTA, FQGNSA. With 5 bases clipped from V and 12 bases from J, the junction kept 8 bases outside the gene matches. CDR3 sequence: CASSLGGVDQYF. Written as DNA, the CDR3 is TGTGCCAGCAGCCTGGGGGGGGTAGATCAGTATTTT.

V is TRBV7-8 and J is TRBJ2-1, with D hard to call. V lost 5 bases and J 5 bases, leaving 4 bases between the germline ends. Looked up from germline, CDR1 is SGHVS and CDR2 is FQNEAQ. The CDR3 covers 11 residues. The chain's CDR3 is CASSVNNEQFF. Written as DNA, the CDR3 is TGTGCCAGCAGCGTGAACAATGAGCAGTTCTTC.

This clone was detected a few times. The gene calls are TRBV5-1 and TRBJ2-7, with a tentative D call TRBD1 (6 bases). The CDR3 is made up of 15 amino acids. V was cut by 0 bases and J by 7 bases, with 17 bases left in between. Looked up from germline, CDR1 is SGHRS and CDR2 is YFSETQ. CDR3 region: CASSLEVRGLGEQYF. The CDR3 nucleotides read TGCGCCAGCAGCTTGGAAGTCAGGGGCTTAGGGGAGCAGTACTTC.

The V and J genes are TRBV7-2 and TRBJ2-5, with 10 nucleotides matching TRBD1. Unmatched junction bases numbered 5, after V lost 5 bases and J lost 5 bases. The length of the CDR3 is 14 residues. The germline V gene has CDR1 SGHTA and CDR2 FQGNSA. CDR3 residues: CASSPDRGWETQYF. The DNA for the CDR3 is TGTGCCAGCAGCCCGGACAGGGGGTGGGAGACCCAGTACTTC.

V usage is TRBV5-8 and J usage is TRBJ2-7; D gene uncertain. With 4 bases removed from V and 4 bases from J, the gap between germline ends came to 12 bases. The CDR3 contains 13 residues. Germline CDR1 and CDR2: SGHTS and YDEGEE. CDR3 in amino acids: CASSRRAAYEQYF. CDR3 in DNA: TGTGCCAGCAGCCGCCGGGCCGCATACGAGCAGTACTTC.

The V and J genes are TRBV5-5 and TRBJ2-7; D perhaps matches TRBD1 (6 bases). The V gene lost 4 bases and the J gene lost 1 base, with 15 bases spanning the gap. There are 15 residues in the CDR3. Germline CDR1 SGHKS, CDR2 YYEKEE (reference sequence). CDR3 loop: CASSVTLQGSYEQYF. The CDR3 bases are TGTGCCAGCAGCGTGACCCTACAGGGATCCTACGAGCAGTACTTC.

The chain links TRBV5-1 to TRBJ2-3; a possible D gene is TRBD2 (6 bases). CDR3 length equals 13 residues. Germline-derived CDR1 and CDR2 are SGHRS and YFSETQ. Trimming took 2 bases from V and 5 from J, leaving 9 bases between them. The CDR3 nucleotides read TGCGCCAGCAGCTTCGACGGGAGAGATACGCAGTATTTT. Its translation is CASSFDGRDTQYF. The whole variable domain, remainder taken from reference TRBV5-1 and TRBJ2-3, is KAGVTQTPRYLIKTRGQQVTLSCSPISGHRSVSWYQQTPGQGLQFLFEYFSETQRNKGNFPGRFSGRQFSNSRSEMNVSTLELGDSALYLCASSFDGRDTQYFGPGTRLTVL.

The CDR3 DNA reads as TGCGCCAGCAGTGGGACAGTGGGCACAGATACGCAGTATTTT. Its protein is CASSGTVGTDTQYF. This chain connects TRBV10-1 to TRBJ2-3; TRBD1 is a possible D gene (6 bases). The V end lost 4 bases, the J end lost 1 base, and 9 bases lay between the germline ends. Germline CDR1 is WNHNN and CDR2 is SYGVQD (reference sequence). The CDR3 is 14 residues long.

This chain uses TRBV5-1 with TRBJ2-1; D ambiguous. CDR1 SGHRS and CDR2 YFSETQ come from the germline V gene. V shed 4 bases and J shed 10 bases, with 12 bases lying between them. The CDR3 runs to 12 residues. This CDR3 reads CASSRTLGEQFF. The CDR3 coding sequence is TGCGCCAGCAGCCGAACCCTGGGGGAGCAGTTCTTC.

The V gene is TRBV4-3, the J gene TRBJ1-2; 7 bases agree with TRBD1. Losses at the gene ends were 5 bases for V and 8 bases for J; bases not matched to a gene: 14. The CDR3 is made up of 15 amino acids. The germline V gene has CDR1 LGHNA and CDR2 YSLEER. DNA for the CDR3: TGCGCCAGCAGCAAGGGAGACAGGGTTCGTCACGGCTACACCTTC. Protein product: CASSKGDRVRHGYTF.